The 24 T cell receptor beta chains presented below share a single source sample, sequenced in a study of beta chain features in type 1 diabetes. Every isolated RNA sample was fully reverse transcribed, so sequencing captured expressed TCRB transcripts. Some clones are missing from TCRdb's copy, which holds only in-frame ones; the method was immunoSEQ multiplex PCR. The data contain 360,000 or so clones, about 20% of them singletons. Material for sequencing was naive CD4+ T cells from blood. All receptors come from a woman under 30 in good health.

This clone came up many times. This chain connects TRBV11-2 to TRBJ2-3; D unresolved. V was pared by 5 bases and J by 0 bases, with 9 bases between. This CDR3 contains 14 residues. Germline V gives CDR1 SGHAT, CDR2 FQNNGV. The CDR3: CASSALRSTDTQYF. As DNA, the CDR3 is TGTGCCAGCAGCGCCCTCCGGAGCACAGATACGCAGTATTTT.

This clone was detected only a few times. This rearrangement joins TRBV29-1 to TRBJ1-3; 7 bases fit TRBD1. J was trimmed by 10 bases and V by 6 bases; bases with no gene match: 24. This CDR3 spans 17 amino acids. The germline CDR1 and CDR2 sequences are SQVTM and ANQGSEA. The CDR3 nucleotides read TGCAGCGTGGCCATGGGACAGACCGACTTCCTCAGCGGTACCATATATTTT. This sequence encodes CSVAMGQTDFLSGTIYF.

This clone was counted a few times. The rearrangement joins TRBV5-1 to TRBJ2-1; 7 bases align to TRBD2. V dropped 3 bases and J dropped 2; count of bases not matched to a gene: 5. The CDR3 contains 15 residues. CDR1 and CDR2 (germline): SGHRS, YFSETQ. The CDR3 DNA is TGCGCCAGCAGCTCCGGACTAGAGCCCTACAATGAGCAGTTCTTC. This translates into CASSSGLEPYNEQFF.

This clone has a handful of counts. The chain uses TRBV9 and TRBJ2-5; 9 bases agree with TRBD2. Germline V lookup: CDR1 SGDLS, CDR2 YYNGEE. V trimming: 0 bases; J trimming: 5 bases; junction bases outside the gene matches: 8. CDR3 length equals 16 residues. CDR3 region: CASSVGGGGAWETQYF. The CDR3 DNA reads TGTGCCAGCAGCGTAGGAGGCGGGGGGGCATGGGAGACCCAGTACTTC.

This rearrangement joins TRBV28 to TRBJ2-5; TRBD1 matches at 7 bases. CDR1 and CDR2 from the germline V gene are MDHEN and SYDVKM. V trimming: 5 bases; J trimming: 2 bases; junction bases outside the gene matches: 8. The CDR3 sequence is 15 residues long. Written as DNA, the CDR3 is TGTGCCAGCAGTACCAGGACAGGAAAACAAGAGACCCAGTACTTC. Residues: CASSTRTGKQETQYF.

The chain links TRBV10-3 to TRBJ2-1; 9 bases align to TRBD1. The V and J ends lost 6 bases and 8 bases, in that order; junction bases with no gene match: 5. The CDR3 contains 13 residues. Germline CDR1 reads ENHRY; CDR2 reads SYGVKD. DNA for the CDR3: TGTGCCATCAGGGGGGGACAGGGCGATGAGCAGTTCTTC. It codes for CAIRGGQGDEQFF.

CDR3 nucleotide sequence: TGTGCTAGTGCGCAGAGCGGGCAGAGGCTGTTTTTT. It encodes CASAQSGQRLFF. The rearrangement links TRBV12-5 to TRBJ1-4; D is unclear. CDR3 length: 12 residues. V lost 7 bases, J lost 14 bases, and 17 bases lay in between. CDR1 and CDR2 from the germline V gene are LGHNT and FRNRAP.

The table lists this clone with a few counts. This sequence joins TRBV9 and TRBJ2-6; 8 bases are shared with TRBD1. Germline loops: CDR1 SGDLS, CDR2 YYNGEE. This CDR3 spans 18 amino acids. V shed 4 bases, J shed 1 base, and the junction held 10 bases outside the gene matches. This CDR3 reads CASSLRGQGESGANVLTF. As DNA, the CDR3 is TGTGCCAGCAGCTTACGAGGACAGGGAGAATCTGGGGCCAACGTCCTGACTTTC.

This clone showed up just a few times. The V gene is TRBV5-6, the J gene TRBJ1-1; 8 bases fit TRBD1. This CDR3 comprises 15 residues. Trimming cost V 4 bases and J 1 base; bases outside gene matches: 6. CDR1 and CDR2 (germline): SGHDT, YYEEEE. CDR3 sequence reads: CASSPETGANTEAFF. In DNA form, the CDR3 reads TGTGCCAGCAGCCCGGAGACAGGGGCGAACACTGAAGCTTTCTTT. Full variable domain (outside the CDR3, taken from reference TRBV5-6 and TRBJ1-1): DAGVTQSPTHLIKTRGQQVTLRCSPKSGHDTVSWYQQALGQGPQFIFQYYEEEERQRGNFPDRFSGHQFPNYSSELNVNALLLGDSALYLCASSPETGANTEAFFGQGTRLTVV.

The chain is built from TRBV9 and TRBJ2-7, with TRBD2 matching 8 bases. Per the germline V gene, CDR1 is SGDLS and CDR2 is YYNGEE. With 0 bases clipped from V and 3 bases from J, the junction kept 2 bases outside the gene matches. CDR3 length: 14 residues. As DNA, the CDR3 is TGTGCCAGCAGCGTAGATCGGGGGGGCTACGAGCAGTACTTC. This gives the protein CASSVDRGGYEQYF.

The chain links TRBV20-1 to TRBJ1-5; D might be TRBD1 (5 bases). The germline CDR1 and CDR2 sequences are DFQATT and SNEGSKA (reference sequence). The CDR3 runs 11 residues. V was shortened by 5 bases and J by 6 bases, with 8 bases between the two germline ends. CDR3 residues: CSAGGGQPQHF. The CDR3 DNA reads TGCAGTGCTGGGGGGGGTCAGCCCCAGCATTTT.

The J gene is TRBJ1-5, the V gene TRBV4-3; D is unclear. The V end was cut by 0 bases, the J end by 2 bases, with 8 bases between. This CDR3 spans 15 amino acids. From germline, CDR1 is LGHNA and CDR2 YSLEER. CDR3 DNA: TGCGCCAGCAGCCAAGAACCAGAAGGCAATCAGCCCCAGCATTTT. The encoded protein is CASSQEPEGNQPQHF.

The J gene is TRBJ2-7, the V gene TRBV5-1, with 8 bases lining up with TRBD2. V was clipped by 4 bases and J by 4 bases; unmatched bases: 16. CDR1 and CDR2 from the germline V gene are SGHRS and YFSETQ. This CDR3 contains 17 residues. In DNA, the CDR3 is TGCGCCAGCAGCCTACTCGGGGGGGGACTGCGTGTATACGAGCAGTACTTC. Its protein is CASSLLGGGLRVYEQYF.

This clone was found a few times. CDR3 protein: CASSPWTGADYGYTF. CDR3 coding DNA: TGTGCCAGCAGCCCTTGGACAGGGGCGGACTATGGCTACACCTTC. This sequence joins TRBV7-3 and TRBJ1-2; 9 bases are a match to TRBD1. Germline CDR1 is SGHTA and CDR2 is FQGTGA. The CDR3 totals 15 residues. Unmatched junction bases numbered 7, after V lost 5 bases and J lost 3 bases.

This chain joins TRBV11-2 and TRBJ2-5; the D gene is possibly TRBD1 (6 bases). The CDR3 runs to 13 residues. V gave up 6 bases and J gave up 2 bases, with 10 bases separating them. The germline gives CDR1 SGHAT, CDR2 FQNNGV. CDR3 protein: CASSTDRQETQYF. The CDR3 DNA sequence: TGTGCCAGCAGTACGGACAGACAAGAGACCCAGTACTTC.

CDR3 amino acids: CASSLGGGTSNQPQHF. CDR3 bases: TGTGCCAGCAGCTTAGGCGGGGGCACGAGCAATCAGCCCCAGCATTTT. The chain joins TRBV7-2 to TRBJ1-5, with D perhaps matching TRBD1 (6 bases). V lost 1 base and J 1 base, leaving 11 bases between the germline ends. The germline V gene has CDR1 SGHTA and CDR2 FQGNSA. The CDR3 is 16 amino acids.

This clone was recorded a few times. This sequence joins TRBV28 and TRBJ1-2; D unresolved. Trimming took off 3 bases at V and 6 bases at J, with 17 bases between the two ends. Germline V CDR1 and CDR2: MDHEN, SYDVKM. This CDR3 comprises 15 residues. The CDR3 nucleotides are TGTGCCAGCAGTTTTCTTCGGGGTCATTCGGATGGCTACACCTTC. Translating it yields CASSFLRGHSDGYTF.

The CDR3 DNA reads TGTGCCAGCAGCTTAGGGGGCACGTCCACAGATACGCAGTATTTT. Translated, it gives CASSLGGTSTDTQYF. This rearrangement joins TRBV7-9 to TRBJ2-3; the D gene is possibly TRBD1 (5 bases). Germline V CDR1 and CDR2: SEHNR, FQNEAQ (reference sequence). V lost 1 base, J lost 2 bases, and 10 bases lay in between. The CDR3 sequence is 15 residues long. The full variable domain, completed using reference TRBV7-9 and TRBJ2-3, is DTGVSQNPRHKITKRGQNVTFRCDPISEHNRLYWYRQTLGQGPEFLTYFQNEAQLEKSRLLSDRFSAERPKGSFSTLEIQRTEQGDSAMYLCASSLGGTSTDTQYFGPGTRLTVL.

This sequence joins TRBV7-2 and TRBJ1-1; weak D call: TRBD1 (5 bases). This CDR3 has 13 residues. Germline values: CDR1 SGHTA, CDR2 FQGNSA. V was cut by 2 bases and J by 5 bases, with 9 bases left in between. CDR3 amino acids: CASSLSEGTEAFF. Written as DNA, the CDR3 is TGTGCCAGCAGCTTATCGGAGGGGACTGAAGCTTTCTTT.

The V gene is TRBV5-4, the J gene TRBJ1-1, with D perhaps TRBD1 (5 bases). The CDR3 has 14 residues. CDR1 SGHNT and CDR2 YYREEE come from the germline V gene (reference sequence). V was trimmed by 4 bases and J by 1 base, leaving 11 bases between them. DNA for the CDR3: TGTGCCAGCAGCGCAGGACACCAGAACACTGAAGCTTTCTTT. This encodes CASSAGHQNTEAFF. Together with reference TRBV5-4 and TRBJ1-1, the CDR3 gives the full variable domain: ETGVTQSPTHLIKTRGQQVTLRCSSQSGHNTVSWYQQALGQGPQFIFQYYREEENGRGNFPPRFSGLQFPNYSSELNVNALELDDSALYLCASSAGHQNTEAFFGQGTRLTVV.

This clone has just a few counts. The chain links TRBV30 to TRBJ2-3, with D maybe TRBD2 (5 bases). Trimming removed 0 bases at V and 11 bases at J, with 18 bases between. This CDR3 region has 14 residues. Germline loops: CDR1 GTSNPN, CDR2 SVGIG (reference sequence). The CDR3 region is CAWSVQTAHGGQYF. Here the CDR3 DNA reads TGTGCCTGGAGTGTACAAACGGCACATGGAGGGCAGTATTTT.

The rearrangement joins TRBV2 to TRBJ2-3, with a tentative D call TRBD1 (6 bases). The V end was cut by 6 bases, the J end by 1 base, with 11 bases between. CDR1 is SNHLY, CDR2 FYNNEI, per germline. This CDR3 comprises 14 residues. The CDR3 reads CASSRQERTDTQYF. The CDR3 coding sequence is TGTGCCAGCAGCAGACAGGAACGCACAGATACGCAGTATTTT.

This clone was detected a few times. The rearrangement links TRBV5-6 to TRBJ2-6, with 7 bases lining up with TRBD1. The CDR3 runs to 15 residues. V was pared by 5 bases and J by 4 bases, with 6 bases of the junction left unmatched. Germline V CDR1 and CDR2: SGHDT, YYEEEE. CDR3 bases: TGTGCCAGCAGTCCTACAGGGGTCGGGGCCAACGTCCTGACTTTC. Encoded protein: CASSPTGVGANVLTF.

The genes are TRBV9 and TRBJ2-5, with TRBD2 matching over 8 bases. This CDR3 spans 15 amino acids. J lost 1 base, V lost 4 bases, and 6 bases had no gene match. The germline V gene has CDR1 SGDLS and CDR2 YYNGEE. Here the CDR3 DNA reads TGTGCCAGCAGCCTTTTTCGGGGGGGCCAAGAGACCCAGTACTTC. This gives the protein CASSLFRGGQETQYF.